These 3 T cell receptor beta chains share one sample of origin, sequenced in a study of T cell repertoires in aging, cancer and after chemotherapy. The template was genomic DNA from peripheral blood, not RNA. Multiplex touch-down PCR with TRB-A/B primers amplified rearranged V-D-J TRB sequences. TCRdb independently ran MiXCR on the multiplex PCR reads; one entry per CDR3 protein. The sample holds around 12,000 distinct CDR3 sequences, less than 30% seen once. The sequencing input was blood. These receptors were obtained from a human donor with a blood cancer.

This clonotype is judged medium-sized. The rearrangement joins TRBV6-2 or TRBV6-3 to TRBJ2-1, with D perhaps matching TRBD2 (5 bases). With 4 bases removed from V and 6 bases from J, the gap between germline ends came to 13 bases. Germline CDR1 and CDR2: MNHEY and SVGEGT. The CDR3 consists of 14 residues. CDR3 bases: TGTGCCAGCAGTTCAAGCGGAGAAATCAATGAGCAGTTCTTC. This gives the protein CASSSSGEINEQFF.

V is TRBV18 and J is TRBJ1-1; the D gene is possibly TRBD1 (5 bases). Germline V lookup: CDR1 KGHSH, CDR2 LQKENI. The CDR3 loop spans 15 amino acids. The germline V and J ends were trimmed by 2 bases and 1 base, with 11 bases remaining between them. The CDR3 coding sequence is TGTGCCAGCTCACCAATGGGGGGTTCGAACACTGAAGCTTTCTTT. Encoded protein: CASSPMGGSNTEAFF.

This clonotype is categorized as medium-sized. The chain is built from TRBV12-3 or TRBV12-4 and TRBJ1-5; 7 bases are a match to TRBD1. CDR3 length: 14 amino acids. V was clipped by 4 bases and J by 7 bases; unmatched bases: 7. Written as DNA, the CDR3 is TGTGCCAGCAGTTCTCGACAGGGCGAACAGCCCCAGCATTTT. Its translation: CASSSRQGEQPQHF.